What follows are 15 T cell receptor beta chains derived from one specimen sequenced in a study of T cell responses to AZD1222 COVID-19 vaccine. Using immunoSEQ multiplex PCR, the repertoire was profiled, and TCRdb retains in-frame clones only, with some absent. The table lists 150,000 to 180,000 clones, roughly 90% of them singletons. The specimen was peripheral blood, collected on day 0 of AZD1222 vaccination. The origin of the receptors is an adult in good health.

The CDR3 DNA reads TGTGCCTGGAGTCCGGGACGAAGGGGCAGCTCCTATAATTCACCCCTCCACTTT. Translating gives CAWSPGRRGSSYNSPLHF. The chain has TRBV30 and TRBJ1-6; tentative D call: TRBD1 (5 bases). Germline CDR1 GTSNPN, CDR2 SVGIG (reference sequence). Trimming pared 2 bases from V and 0 bases from J, leaving 17 bases between. The CDR3 extends over 18 amino acids.

V is TRBV19 and J is TRBJ1-2; 12 bases map to TRBD1. CDR1 and CDR2 from the germline V gene are LNHDA and SQIVND (reference sequence). The CDR3 sequence is 15 residues long. V gave up 4 bases and J gave up 7 bases; unmatched junction bases: 7. CDR3 bases: TGTGCCAGTAGTAATCAGGGACAGGGGGCCGGTGGCTACACCTTC. Residues: CASSNQGQGAGGYTF.

Only a few counts were recorded for this clone. The chain is built from TRBV5-1 and TRBJ2-2, with TRBD2 matching 9 bases. CDR1 and CDR2 (germline): SGHRS, YFSETQ. The CDR3 runs 16 residues. Trimming took 3 bases from V and 5 from J; bases not matched to a gene: 8. The CDR3 region is CASSSPSGARTGELFF. CDR3 bases: TGCGCCAGCAGCTCACCTAGCGGGGCCAGGACCGGGGAGCTGTTTTTT.

The rearrangement joins TRBV2 to TRBJ1-3; 8 bases map to TRBD1. CDR3 length: 13 amino acids. CDR1 SNHLY and CDR2 FYNNEI come from the germline V gene. V was pared by 4 bases and J by 5 bases, with 1 base of the junction left unmatched. CDR3 residues: CASSGQGRNTIYF. CDR3 DNA sequence: TGTGCCAGCAGTGGACAGGGGAGAAACACCATATATTTT.

The chain is built from TRBV30 and TRBJ1-2; no clear D gene. Trimming removed 4 bases at V and 4 bases at J, with 13 bases between. The CDR3 totals 13 residues. The V gene's germline CDR1 is GTSNPN and CDR2 SVGIG (reference sequence). The CDR3 spells CAWTYPRSYGYTF. In nucleotides, the CDR3 is TGTGCCTGGACTTACCCGAGGTCCTATGGCTACACCTTC. Based on the CDR3 plus reference TRBV30 and TRBJ1-2, the full variable domain is SQTIHQWPATLVQPVGSPLSLECTVEGTSNPNLYWYRQAAGRGLQLLFYSVGIGQISSEVPQNLSASRPQDRQFILSSKKLLLSDSGFYLCAWTYPRSYGYTFGSGTRLTVV.

The chain combines TRBV11-3 with TRBJ2-3; tentative D call: TRBD2 (5 bases). Germline values: CDR1 SGHNT, CDR2 YENEEA. Between the trimmed V and J ends, which lost 2 bases and 0 bases, there was a span of 12 bases. The CDR3 has 16 residues. The CDR3 here is CASSLILALSTDTQYF. The CDR3 DNA sequence: TGTGCCAGCAGCTTAATCCTAGCACTAAGCACAGATACGCAGTATTTT.

The V gene is TRBV7-8, the J gene TRBJ1-1; D gene unclear. CDR3 length: 13 amino acids. Trimming shortened V by 5 bases and J by 5 bases, and 12 bases separated the two germline ends. In germline, CDR1 is SGHVS, CDR2 FQNEAQ. The CDR3 DNA sequence: TGTGCCAGCAGCCGGAGCGGGGAAACTGAAGCTTTCTTT. This gives the protein CASSRSGETEAFF. Full variable domain (rest looked up from reference TRBV7-8 and TRBJ1-1): GAGVSQSPRYKVAKRGQDVALRCDPISGHVSLFWYQQALGQGPEFLTYFQNEAQLDKSGLPSDRFFAERPEGSVSTLKIQRTQQEDSAVYLCASSRSGETEAFFGQGTRLTVV.

This sequence joins TRBV5-1 and TRBJ1-1; D is possibly TRBD1 (5 bases). The germline CDR1 and CDR2 sequences are SGHRS and YFSETQ. The V end lost 4 bases, the J end lost 0 bases, and 16 bases lay between the germline ends. The CDR3 loop spans 16 amino acids. The CDR3 bases are TGCGCCAGCAGCCGGGAAGGGGAACCACTGAACACTGAAGCTTTCTTT. Translation: CASSREGEPLNTEAFF. The whole variable domain, remainder taken from reference TRBV5-1 and TRBJ1-1, is KAGVTQTPRYLIKTRGQQVTLSCSPISGHRSVSWYQQTPGQGLQFLFEYFSETQRNKGNFPGRFSGRQFSNSRSEMNVSTLELGDSALYLCASSREGEPLNTEAFFGQGTRLTVV.

This chain links TRBV2 with TRBJ2-7; TRBD2 is a possible D gene (7 bases). The germline CDR1 and CDR2 sequences are SNHLY and FYNNEI. CDR3 length: 12 amino acids. With 8 bases removed from V and 2 bases from J, the gap between germline ends came to 10 bases. CDR3 in DNA: TGTGCCAGCGGGGGGGGCCCCTACGAGCAGTACTTC. It yields the protein CASGGGPYEQYF.

The chain has TRBV9 and TRBJ1-1; 11 bases line up with TRBD1. The CDR3 extends over 16 amino acids. The junction had 6 bases not matched to a gene; V was cut back by 4 bases and J by 1 base. The V gene's germline CDR1 is SGDLS and CDR2 YYNGEE. CDR3 protein: CASSPGQGAPNTEAFF. DNA for the CDR3: TGTGCCAGCAGCCCAGGACAGGGGGCGCCGAACACTGAAGCTTTCTTT.

V and J are TRBV5-1 and TRBJ2-7; D is unclear. V lost 0 bases and J 0 bases, leaving 7 bases between the germline ends. This CDR3 is built from 14 residues. Germline V CDR1 and CDR2: SGHRS, YFSETQ. CDR3 DNA sequence: TGCGCCAGCAGCTTGGTTTCCCTCTCCTACGAGCAGTACTTC. The encoded protein is CASSLVSLSYEQYF.

J is TRBJ2-5 and V is TRBV5-5; 15 bases agree with TRBD2. Germline loops: CDR1 SGHKS, CDR2 YYEKEE (reference sequence). V lost 4 bases, J lost 5 bases, and 15 bases stayed unmatched. The CDR3 spans 19 residues. The CDR3 sequence: CASSPRTSGGAVVRETQYF. CDR3 nucleotides: TGTGCCAGCAGCCCCCGGACTAGCGGGGGGGCCGTGGTGAGGGAGACCCAGTACTTC. Filled out from reference TRBV5-5 and TRBJ2-5, the complete variable domain reads DAGVTQSPTHLIKTRGQQVTLRCSPISGHKSVSWYQQVLGQGPQFIFQYYEKEERGRGNFPDRFSARQFPNYSSELNVNALLLGDSALYLCASSPRTSGGAVVRETQYFGPGTRLLVL.

This rearrangement joins TRBV5-1 to TRBJ2-7; no clear D gene. This CDR3 spans 17 amino acids. The V gene's germline CDR1 is SGHRS and CDR2 YFSETQ. The V end lost 1 base, the J end lost 0 bases, and 17 bases lay between the germline ends. The CDR3 loop is CASSLRMGTVTSYEQYF. DNA of the CDR3: TGCGCCAGCAGCTTGAGGATGGGAACAGTTACCTCCTACGAGCAGTACTTC.

The rearrangement uses TRBV29-1 and TRBJ1-6; maybe TRBD1 (5 bases). The CDR3 spans 12 residues. CDR1 is SQVTM, CDR2 ANQGSEA, per germline. Deletions cut 6 bases from V and 4 bases from J, with 7 bases between. The DNA for the CDR3 is TGCAGCGTAGGGGATTATAATTCACCCCTCCACTTT. Translation gives CSVGDYNSPLHF.

The chain recombines TRBV19 with TRBJ1-1, with 8 bases identical to TRBD1. Looked up from germline, CDR1 is LNHDA and CDR2 is SQIVND (reference sequence). The CDR3 is 15 residues long. The junction had 10 bases not matched to a gene; V was cut back by 5 bases and J by 5 bases. The CDR3 loop is CASSPPGQARTEAFF. Here the CDR3 DNA reads TGTGCCAGTAGTCCCCCGGGACAGGCACGGACTGAAGCTTTCTTT.